The 9 T cell receptor beta chains below all came from one sample that was sequenced in a study of T cell responses to AZD1222 COVID-19 vaccine. Some clones are missing from TCRdb's copy, which holds only in-frame ones; the method was immunoSEQ multiplex PCR. The table records 90,000 to 150,000 clones, 80% to 95% of them present only once. Material: peripheral blood, obtained 28 days after the second dose of the MenACWY control vaccine. All receptors derive from an adult who received the MenACWY meningococcal vaccine as a control.

Only one count was recorded for this clone. The chain is built from TRBV28 and TRBJ1-3; TRBD1 matches at 7 bases. The germline gives CDR1 MDHEN, CDR2 SYDVKM. The CDR3 length is 17 residues. V lost 4 bases to trimming and J lost 1 base; unmatched junction nucleotides: 10. The CDR3 DNA sequence: TGTGCCAGCAGTTCCCCTCCGGGACAGCAGTCTGGAAACACCATATATTTT. Translation gives CASSSPPGQQSGNTIYF.

The V and J genes are TRBV28 and TRBJ1-4; no reliable D call. Germline assignment: CDR1 MDHEN and CDR2 SYDVKM. This CDR3 has 15 residues. Trimming shortened V by 6 bases and J by 8 bases, and 19 bases separated the two germline ends. The CDR3 protein is CASSNGRLATEKLFF. In nucleotides, the CDR3 is TGTGCCAGCAGCAACGGACGCCTGGCGACGGAAAAACTGTTTTTT.

For the CDR3, the DNA is TGTGCCAGCAGTTCACAGGGGGCGTTTGTGGATTCACCCCTCCACTTT. It is translated as CASSSQGAFVDSPLHF. The chain combines TRBV6-5 with TRBJ1-6; 9 bases align to TRBD1. Trimming took 4 bases from V and 8 from J; bases not matched to a gene: 9. CDR3 size: 16 residues. Per germline, CDR1 MNHEY and CDR2 SVGAGI.

The J gene is TRBJ1-6, the V gene TRBV11-2; 8 bases map to TRBD1. CDR1 is SGHAT, CDR2 FQNNGV, per germline. J gave up 5 bases and V 1 base, and 13 bases lay outside the gene matches. The CDR3 has 19 residues. The CDR3 coding sequence is TGTGCCAGCAGCTTAGTCGATCTGTTGGGGGACAGGCATAATTCACCCCTCCACTTT. Residues: CASSLVDLLGDRHNSPLHF.

The chain has TRBV11-3 and TRBJ1-1; D not resolved. Trimming pared 0 bases from V and 1 base from J, leaving 24 bases between. From germline, CDR1 is SGHNT and CDR2 YENEEA. There are 20 residues in the CDR3. CDR3 sequence: CASSLELLGSGGDGNTEAFF. The CDR3 DNA sequence: TGTGCCAGCAGCTTAGAACTACTTGGATCTGGCGGAGATGGGAACACTGAAGCTTTCTTT.

The chain links TRBV4-3 to TRBJ1-2; unclear D gene. The V and J ends lost 1 base and 4 bases respectively, with 22 bases between them. Germline loops: CDR1 LGHNA, CDR2 YSLEER. This CDR3 is built from 18 residues. The CDR3 DNA is TGCGCCAGCAGCCAAGTAGTAGATGGTTTGGGTCTAGGCTATGGCTACACCTTC. Amino acids: CASSQVVDGLGLGYGYTF.

The gene calls are TRBV25-1 and TRBJ1-6, with 8 nucleotides matching TRBD1. The CDR3 is made up of 13 amino acids. Trimming took 6 bases from V and 8 from J; bases not matched to a gene: 3. Germline V CDR1 and CDR2: MGHDK, SYGVNS. CDR3 region: CASRGQGYSPLHF. Written as DNA, the CDR3 is TGTGCCAGCAGAGGACAGGGTTATTCACCCCTCCACTTT. Filled out from reference TRBV25-1 and TRBJ1-6, the complete variable domain reads EADIYQTPRYLVIGTGKKITLECSQTMGHDKMYWYQQDPGMELHLIHYSYGVNSTEKGDLSSESTVSRIRTEHFPLTLESARPSHTSQYLCASRGQGYSPLHFGNGTRLTVT.

This chain uses TRBV5-1 with TRBJ1-5, with D maybe TRBD1 (6 bases). Trimming took off 1 base at V and 5 bases at J, with 13 bases between the two ends. This CDR3 comprises 15 residues. From germline, CDR1 is SGHRS and CDR2 YFSETQ. The CDR3 DNA follows: TGCGCCAGCAGCTTGTCAGGGGCAAAGCATCAGCCCCAGCATTTT. Its protein is CASSLSGAKHQPQHF.

The rearrangement links TRBV28 to TRBJ2-7; TRBD2 aligns across 7 bases. The CDR3 contains 17 residues. V shed 2 bases, J shed 0 bases, and the junction held 10 bases outside the gene matches. Germline assignment: CDR1 MDHEN and CDR2 SYDVKM. CDR3 DNA sequence: TGTGCCAGCAGTTTAAATTTAGCGGGTAGGAGCTCCTACGAGCAGTACTTC. Translation gives CASSLNLAGRSSYEQYF.